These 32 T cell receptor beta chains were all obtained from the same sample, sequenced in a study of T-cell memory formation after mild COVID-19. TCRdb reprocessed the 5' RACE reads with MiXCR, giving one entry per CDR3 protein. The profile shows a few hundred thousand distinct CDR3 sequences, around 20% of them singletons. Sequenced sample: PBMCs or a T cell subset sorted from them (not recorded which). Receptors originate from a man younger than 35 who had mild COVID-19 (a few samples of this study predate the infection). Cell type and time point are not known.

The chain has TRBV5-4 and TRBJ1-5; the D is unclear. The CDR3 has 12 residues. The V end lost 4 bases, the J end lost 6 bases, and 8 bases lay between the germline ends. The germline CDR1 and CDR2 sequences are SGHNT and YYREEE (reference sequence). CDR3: CASSRHPQPQHF. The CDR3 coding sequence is TGTGCCAGCAGCCGTCACCCTCAGCCCCAGCATTTT.

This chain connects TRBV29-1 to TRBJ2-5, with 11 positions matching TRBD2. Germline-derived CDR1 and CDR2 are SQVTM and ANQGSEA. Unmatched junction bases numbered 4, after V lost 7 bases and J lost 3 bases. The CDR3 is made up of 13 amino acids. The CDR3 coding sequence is TGCAGCGCCGGGGGACTAGCGGAAGAGACCCAGTACTTC. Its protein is CSAGGLAEETQYF.

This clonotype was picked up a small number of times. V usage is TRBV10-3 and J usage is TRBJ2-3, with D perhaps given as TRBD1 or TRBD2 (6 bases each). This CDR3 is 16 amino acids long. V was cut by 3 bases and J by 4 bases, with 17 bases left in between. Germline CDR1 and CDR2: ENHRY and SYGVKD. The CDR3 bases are TGTGCCATCAGTGAAGGACACGGGGGCACGGCAGATACGCAGTATTTT. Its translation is CAISEGHGGTADTQYF.

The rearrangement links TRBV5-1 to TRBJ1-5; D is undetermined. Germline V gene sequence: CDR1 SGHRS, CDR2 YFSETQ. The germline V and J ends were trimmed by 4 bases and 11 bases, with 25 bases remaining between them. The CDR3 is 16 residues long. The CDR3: CASSPLGLEGEGAQHF. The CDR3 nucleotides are TGCGCCAGCAGCCCATTGGGCCTTGAGGGCGAGGGAGCCCAGCATTTT.

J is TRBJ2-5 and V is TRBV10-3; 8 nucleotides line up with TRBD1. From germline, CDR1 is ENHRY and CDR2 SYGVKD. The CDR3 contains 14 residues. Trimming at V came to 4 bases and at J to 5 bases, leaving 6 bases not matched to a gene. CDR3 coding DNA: TGTGCCATCAGTGGGACGGACAGGGAGGAGACCCAGTACTTC. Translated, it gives CAISGTDREETQYF.

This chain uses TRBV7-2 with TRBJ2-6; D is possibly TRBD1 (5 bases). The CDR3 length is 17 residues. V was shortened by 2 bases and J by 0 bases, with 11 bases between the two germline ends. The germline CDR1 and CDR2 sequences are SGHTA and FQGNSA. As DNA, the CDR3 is TGTGCCAGCAGCTTAAACAGGCCCACCTCTGGGGCCAACGTCCTGACTTTC. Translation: CASSLNRPTSGANVLTF.

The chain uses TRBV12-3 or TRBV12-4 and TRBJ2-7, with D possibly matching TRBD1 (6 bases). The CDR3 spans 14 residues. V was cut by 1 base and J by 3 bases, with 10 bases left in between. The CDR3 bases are TGTGCCAGCAGTTTAGGACAGGACCGCTACGAGCAGTACTTC. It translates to CASSLGQDRYEQYF.

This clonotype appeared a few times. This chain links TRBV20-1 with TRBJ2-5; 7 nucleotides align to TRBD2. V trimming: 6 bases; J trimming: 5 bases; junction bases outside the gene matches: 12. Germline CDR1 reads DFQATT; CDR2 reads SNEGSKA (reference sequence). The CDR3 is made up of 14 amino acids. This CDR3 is CSARLSGVAETQYF. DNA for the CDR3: TGCAGTGCCAGATTGAGCGGGGTGGCTGAGACCCAGTACTTC.

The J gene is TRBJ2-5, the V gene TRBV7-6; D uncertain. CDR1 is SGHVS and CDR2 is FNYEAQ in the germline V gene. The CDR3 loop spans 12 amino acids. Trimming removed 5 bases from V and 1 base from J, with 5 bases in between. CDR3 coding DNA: TGTGCCAGCAGCCATTCCCAAGAGACCCAGTACTTC. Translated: CASSHSQETQYF.

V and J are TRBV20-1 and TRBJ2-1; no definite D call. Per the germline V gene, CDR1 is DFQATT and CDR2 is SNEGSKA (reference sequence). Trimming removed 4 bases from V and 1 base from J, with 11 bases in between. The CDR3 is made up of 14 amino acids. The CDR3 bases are TGCAGTGCTAACCACCCTCAGTCCTACAATGAGCAGTTCTTC. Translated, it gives CSANHPQSYNEQFF.

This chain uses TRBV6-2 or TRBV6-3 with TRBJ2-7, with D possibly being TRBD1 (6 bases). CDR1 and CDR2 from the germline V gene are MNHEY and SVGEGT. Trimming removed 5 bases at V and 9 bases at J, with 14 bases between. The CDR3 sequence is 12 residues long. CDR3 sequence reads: CASSLTGRWQYF. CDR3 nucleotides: TGTGCCAGCAGTCTGACAGGTCGGTGGCAGTACTTC.

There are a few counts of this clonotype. The CDR3 protein is CASSQGTSGGESTDTQYF. The CDR3 nucleotides read TGCGCCAGCAGCCAAGGGACTAGCGGGGGTGAAAGCACAGATACGCAGTATTTT. The chain carries TRBV4-1 and TRBJ2-3; 13 bases align to TRBD2. The germline V gene has CDR1 MGHRA and CDR2 YSYEKL. The CDR3 runs to 18 residues. Unmatched junction bases numbered 4, after V lost 1 base and J lost 0 bases.

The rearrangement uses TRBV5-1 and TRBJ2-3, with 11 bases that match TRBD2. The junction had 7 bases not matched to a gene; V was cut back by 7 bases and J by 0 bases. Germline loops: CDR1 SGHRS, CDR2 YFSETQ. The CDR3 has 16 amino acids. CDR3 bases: TGCGCCAGCGCCCCAGGGACTAGCGGCAGCACAGATACGCAGTATTTT. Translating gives CASAPGTSGSTDTQYF.

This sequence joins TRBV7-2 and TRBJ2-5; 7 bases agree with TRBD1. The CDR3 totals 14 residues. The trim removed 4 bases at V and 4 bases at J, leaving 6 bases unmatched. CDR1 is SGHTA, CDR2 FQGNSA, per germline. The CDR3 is CASSSGTAGETQYF. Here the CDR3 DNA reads TGTGCCAGCAGCTCCGGGACAGCAGGAGAGACCCAGTACTTC.

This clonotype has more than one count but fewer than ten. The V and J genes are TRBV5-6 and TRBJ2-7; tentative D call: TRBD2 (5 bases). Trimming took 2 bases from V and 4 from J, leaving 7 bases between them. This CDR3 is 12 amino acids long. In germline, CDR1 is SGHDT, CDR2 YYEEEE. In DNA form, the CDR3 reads TGTGCCAGCAGCTTCGGGGAATACGAGCAGTACGTC. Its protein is CASSFGEYEQYV.

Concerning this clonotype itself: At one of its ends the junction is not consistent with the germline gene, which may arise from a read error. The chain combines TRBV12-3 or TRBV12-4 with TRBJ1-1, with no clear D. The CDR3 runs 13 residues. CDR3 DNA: TGTGCCAGCAGTTTAGTAGGGAACCCTGAAGCTTTCTTT. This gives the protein CASSLVGNPEAFF.

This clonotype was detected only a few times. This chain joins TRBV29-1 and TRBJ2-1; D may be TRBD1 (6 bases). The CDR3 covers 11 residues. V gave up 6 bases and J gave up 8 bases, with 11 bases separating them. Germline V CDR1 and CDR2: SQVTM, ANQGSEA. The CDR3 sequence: CSVGPGDEQFF. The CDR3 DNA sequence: TGCAGCGTGGGACCAGGGGATGAGCAGTTCTTC.

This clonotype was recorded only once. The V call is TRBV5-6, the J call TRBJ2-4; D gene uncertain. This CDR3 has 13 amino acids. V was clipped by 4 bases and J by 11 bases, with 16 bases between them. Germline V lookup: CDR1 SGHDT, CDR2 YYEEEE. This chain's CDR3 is CASSLGQVMLQYF. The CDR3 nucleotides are TGTGCCAGCAGCCTCGGGCAGGTCATGCTTCAGTACTTC.

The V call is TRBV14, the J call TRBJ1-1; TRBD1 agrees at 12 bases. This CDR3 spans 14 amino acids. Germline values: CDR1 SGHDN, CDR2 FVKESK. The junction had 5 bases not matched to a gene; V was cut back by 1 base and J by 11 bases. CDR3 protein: CASSQGGQGAKAFF. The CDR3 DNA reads TGTGCCAGCAGCCAAGGGGGACAGGGGGCCAAGGCTTTCTTT.

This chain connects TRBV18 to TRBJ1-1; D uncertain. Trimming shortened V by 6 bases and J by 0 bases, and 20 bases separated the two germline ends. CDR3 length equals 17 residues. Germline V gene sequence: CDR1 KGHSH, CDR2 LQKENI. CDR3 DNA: TGTGCCAGCTCGCTACACGAGGTCAGGACCATGAACACTGAAGCTTTCTTT. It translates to CASSLHEVRTMNTEAFF.

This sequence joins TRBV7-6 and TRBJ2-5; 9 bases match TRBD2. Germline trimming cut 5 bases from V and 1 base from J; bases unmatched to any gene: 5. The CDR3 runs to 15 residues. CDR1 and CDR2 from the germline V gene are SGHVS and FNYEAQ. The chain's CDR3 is CASSAGGPRQETQYF. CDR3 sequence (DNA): TGTGCCAGCAGCGCGGGGGGGCCCCGCCAAGAGACCCAGTACTTC.

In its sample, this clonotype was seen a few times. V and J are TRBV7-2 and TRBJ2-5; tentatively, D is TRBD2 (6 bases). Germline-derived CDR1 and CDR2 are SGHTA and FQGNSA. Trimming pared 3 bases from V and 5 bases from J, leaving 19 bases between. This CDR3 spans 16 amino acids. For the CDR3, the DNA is TGTGCCAGCAGCTTTCGGGGCGGGGACGGTGGGGAGACCCAGTACTTC. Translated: CASSFRGGDGGETQYF.

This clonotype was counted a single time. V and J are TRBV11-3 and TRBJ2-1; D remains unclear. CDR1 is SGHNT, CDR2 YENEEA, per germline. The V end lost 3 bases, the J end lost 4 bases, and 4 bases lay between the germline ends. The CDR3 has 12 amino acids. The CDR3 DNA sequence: TGTGCCAGCAGCTTTCGTTACAATGAGCAGTTCTTC. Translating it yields CASSFRYNEQFF.

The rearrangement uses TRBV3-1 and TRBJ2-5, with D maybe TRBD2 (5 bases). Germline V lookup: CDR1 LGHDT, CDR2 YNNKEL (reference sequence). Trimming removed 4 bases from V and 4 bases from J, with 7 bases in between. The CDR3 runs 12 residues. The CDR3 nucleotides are TGTGCCAGCAGCCGTCTAGCAGAGACCCAGTACTTC. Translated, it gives CASSRLAETQYF.

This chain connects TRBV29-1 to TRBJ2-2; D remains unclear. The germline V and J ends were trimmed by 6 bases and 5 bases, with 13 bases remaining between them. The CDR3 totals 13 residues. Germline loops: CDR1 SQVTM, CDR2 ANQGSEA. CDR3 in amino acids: CSVQKKSTGELFF. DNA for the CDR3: TGCAGCGTCCAGAAAAAAAGTACCGGGGAGCTGTTTTTT.

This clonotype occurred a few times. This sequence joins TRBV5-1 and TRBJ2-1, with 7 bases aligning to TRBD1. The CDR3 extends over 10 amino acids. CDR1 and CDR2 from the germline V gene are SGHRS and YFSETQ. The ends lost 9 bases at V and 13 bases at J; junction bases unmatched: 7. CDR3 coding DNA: TGCGCCAACTGGACAGGACCACAGTTCTTC. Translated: CANWTGPQFF.

Written as DNA, the CDR3 is TGCGCCAGCAGCTTGGCACAAGGTGGTTCGGACTACACCTTC. Its translation is CASSLAQGGSDYTF. V gene TRBV5-1 combines with J gene TRBJ1-2; D gene ambiguous. The germline gives CDR1 SGHRS, CDR2 YFSETQ. The CDR3 extends over 14 amino acids. V lost 0 bases and J lost 10, with 16 bases in between.

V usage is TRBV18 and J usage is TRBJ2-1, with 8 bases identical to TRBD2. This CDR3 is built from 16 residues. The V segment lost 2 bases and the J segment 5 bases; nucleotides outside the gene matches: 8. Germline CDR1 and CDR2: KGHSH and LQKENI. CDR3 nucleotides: TGTGCCAGCTCACCAATCGAGGCGGGGGGTAACAATGAGCAGTTCTTC. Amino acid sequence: CASSPIEAGGNNEQFF.

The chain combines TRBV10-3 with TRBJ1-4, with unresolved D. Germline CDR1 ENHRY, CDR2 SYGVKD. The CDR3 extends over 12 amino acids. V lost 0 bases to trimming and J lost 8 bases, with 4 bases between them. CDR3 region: CAISESGEKLFF. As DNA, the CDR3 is TGTGCCATCAGTGAGTCCGGGGAAAAACTGTTTTTT.

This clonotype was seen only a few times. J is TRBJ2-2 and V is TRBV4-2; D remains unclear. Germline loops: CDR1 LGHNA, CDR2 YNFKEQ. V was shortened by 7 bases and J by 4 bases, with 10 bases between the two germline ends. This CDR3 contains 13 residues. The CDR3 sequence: CASTMWSTGELFF. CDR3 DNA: TGTGCCAGCACGATGTGGTCCACCGGGGAGCTGTTTTTT.

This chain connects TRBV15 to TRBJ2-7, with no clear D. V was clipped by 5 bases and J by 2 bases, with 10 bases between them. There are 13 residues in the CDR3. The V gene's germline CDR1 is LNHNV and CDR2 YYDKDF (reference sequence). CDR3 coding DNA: TGTGCCACCAGCCGAGTTGGGCCCTACGAGCAGTACGTC. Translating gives CATSRVGPYEQYV.

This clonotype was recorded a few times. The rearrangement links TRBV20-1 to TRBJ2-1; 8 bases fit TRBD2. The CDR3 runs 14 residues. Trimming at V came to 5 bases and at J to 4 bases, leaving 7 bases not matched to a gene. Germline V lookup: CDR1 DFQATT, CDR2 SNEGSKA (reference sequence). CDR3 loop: CSAAERGPYNEQFF. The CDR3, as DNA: TGCAGTGCTGCCGAGCGGGGGCCGTACAATGAGCAGTTCTTC.